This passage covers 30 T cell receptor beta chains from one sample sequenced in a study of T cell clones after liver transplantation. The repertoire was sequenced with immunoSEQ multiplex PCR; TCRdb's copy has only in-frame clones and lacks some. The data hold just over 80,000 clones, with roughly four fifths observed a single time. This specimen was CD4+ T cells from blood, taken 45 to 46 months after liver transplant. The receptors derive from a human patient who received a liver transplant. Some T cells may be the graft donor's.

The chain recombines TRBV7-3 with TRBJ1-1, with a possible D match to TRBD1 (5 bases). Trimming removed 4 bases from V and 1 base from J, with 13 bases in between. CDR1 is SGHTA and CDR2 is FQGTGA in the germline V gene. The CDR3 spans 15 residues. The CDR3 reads CASSSSQRGNTEAFF. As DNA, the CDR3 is TGTGCCAGCAGCTCCAGCCAAAGGGGGAACACTGAAGCTTTCTTT. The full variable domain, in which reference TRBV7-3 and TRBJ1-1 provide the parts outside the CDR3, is GAGVSQTPSNKVTEKGKYVELRCDPISGHTALYWYRQSLGQGPEFLIYFQGTGAADDSGLPNDRFFAVRPEGSVSTLKIQRTERGDSAVYLCASSSSQRGNTEAFFGQGTRLTVV.

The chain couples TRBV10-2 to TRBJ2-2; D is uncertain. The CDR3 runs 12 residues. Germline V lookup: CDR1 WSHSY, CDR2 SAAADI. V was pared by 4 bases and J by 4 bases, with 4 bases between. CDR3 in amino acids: CASSGVTGELFF. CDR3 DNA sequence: TGCGCCAGCAGTGGGGTCACCGGGGAGCTGTTTTTT.

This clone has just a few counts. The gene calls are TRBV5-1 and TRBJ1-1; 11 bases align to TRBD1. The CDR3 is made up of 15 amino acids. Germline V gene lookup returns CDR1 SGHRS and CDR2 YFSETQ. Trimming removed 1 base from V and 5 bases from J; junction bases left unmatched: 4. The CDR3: CASSLMGQGGTEAFF. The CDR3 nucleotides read TGCGCCAGCAGCTTGATGGGACAGGGGGGTACTGAAGCTTTCTTT.

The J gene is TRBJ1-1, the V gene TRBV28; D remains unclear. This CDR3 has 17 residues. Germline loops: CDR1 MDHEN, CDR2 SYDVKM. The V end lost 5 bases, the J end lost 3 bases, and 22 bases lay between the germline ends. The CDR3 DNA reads TGTGCCAGCAGTCTTGGACGGAGATTTTCTGTTTACACTGAAGCTTTCTTT. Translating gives CASSLGRRFSVYTEAFF.

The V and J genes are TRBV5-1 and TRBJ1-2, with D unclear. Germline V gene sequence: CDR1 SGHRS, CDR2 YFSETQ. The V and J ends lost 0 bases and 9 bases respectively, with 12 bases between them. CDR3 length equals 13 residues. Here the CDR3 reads CASSLGAVESYTF. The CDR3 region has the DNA TGCGCCAGCAGCTTGGGCGCAGTTGAGAGCTACACCTTC.

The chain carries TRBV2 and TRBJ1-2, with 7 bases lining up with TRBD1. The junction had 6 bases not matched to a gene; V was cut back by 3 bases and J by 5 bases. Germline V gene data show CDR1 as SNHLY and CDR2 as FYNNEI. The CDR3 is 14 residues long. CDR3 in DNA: TGTGCCAGCAGTGAGCAGGGGGTAGGGTATGGCTACACCTTC. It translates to CASSEQGVGYGYTF.

The CDR3 nucleotides read TGTGCCAGCAGCTTGAGACTCTCGGGGATCGATGAGCAGTTCTTC. It specifies CASSLRLSGIDEQFF. The rearrangement joins TRBV5-4 to TRBJ2-1; D might be TRBD2 (5 bases). This CDR3 has 15 amino acids. Deletions cut 1 base from V and 8 bases from J, with 16 bases between. In germline, CDR1 is SGHNT, CDR2 YYREEE (reference sequence).

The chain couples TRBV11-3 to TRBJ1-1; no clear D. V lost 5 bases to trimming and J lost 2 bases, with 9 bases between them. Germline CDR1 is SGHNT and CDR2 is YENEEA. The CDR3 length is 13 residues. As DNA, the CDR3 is TGTGCCAGCAGCCAAGCGGTAAACACTGAAGCTTTCTTT. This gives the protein CASSQAVNTEAFF.

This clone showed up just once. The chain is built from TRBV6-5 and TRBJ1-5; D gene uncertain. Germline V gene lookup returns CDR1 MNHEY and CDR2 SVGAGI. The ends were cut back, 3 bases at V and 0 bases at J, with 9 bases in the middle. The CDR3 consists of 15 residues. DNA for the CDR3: TGTGCCAGCAGTTATACGGCCTATAGCAATCAGCCCCAGCATTTT. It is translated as CASSYTAYSNQPQHF.

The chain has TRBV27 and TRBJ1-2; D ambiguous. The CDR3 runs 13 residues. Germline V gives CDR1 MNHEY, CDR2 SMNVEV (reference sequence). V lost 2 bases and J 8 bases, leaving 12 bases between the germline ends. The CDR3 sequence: CASSLNDGLGYTF. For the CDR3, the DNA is TGTGCCAGCAGTTTAAATGACGGCCTCGGCTACACCTTC.

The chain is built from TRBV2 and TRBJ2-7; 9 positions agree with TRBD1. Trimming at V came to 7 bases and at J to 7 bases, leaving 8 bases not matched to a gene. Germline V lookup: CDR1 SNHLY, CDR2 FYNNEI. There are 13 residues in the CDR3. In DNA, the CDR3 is TGTGCCAGCACCCGGGACAGGGTGAGGGAGCAGTACTTC. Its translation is CASTRDRVREQYF.

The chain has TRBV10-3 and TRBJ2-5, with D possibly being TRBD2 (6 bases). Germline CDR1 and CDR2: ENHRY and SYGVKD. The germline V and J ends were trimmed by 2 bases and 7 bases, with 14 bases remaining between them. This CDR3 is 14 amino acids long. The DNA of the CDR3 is TGTGCCATCAGTGAGACTAGCCCCACCGCGACCCAGTACTTC. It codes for CAISETSPTATQYF.

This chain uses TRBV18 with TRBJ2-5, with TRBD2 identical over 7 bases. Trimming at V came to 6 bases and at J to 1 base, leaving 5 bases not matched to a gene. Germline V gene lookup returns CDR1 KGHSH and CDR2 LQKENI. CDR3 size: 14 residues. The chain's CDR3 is CASSLLAAQETQYF. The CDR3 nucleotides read TGTGCCAGCTCCCTCCTAGCGGCCCAAGAGACCCAGTACTTC.

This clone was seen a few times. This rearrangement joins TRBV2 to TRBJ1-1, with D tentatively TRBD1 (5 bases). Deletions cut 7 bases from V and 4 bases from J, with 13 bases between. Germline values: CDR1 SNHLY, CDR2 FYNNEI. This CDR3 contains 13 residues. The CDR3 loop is CASTRGVGTEAFF. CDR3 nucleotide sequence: TGTGCCAGCACCAGAGGGGTAGGCACTGAAGCTTTCTTT. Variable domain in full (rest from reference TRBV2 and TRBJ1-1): EPEVTQTPSHQVTQMGQEVILRCVPISNHLYFYWYRQILGQKVEFLVSFYNNEISEKSEIFDDQFSVERPDGSNFTLKIRSTKLEDSAMYFCASTRGVGTEAFFGQGTRLTVV.

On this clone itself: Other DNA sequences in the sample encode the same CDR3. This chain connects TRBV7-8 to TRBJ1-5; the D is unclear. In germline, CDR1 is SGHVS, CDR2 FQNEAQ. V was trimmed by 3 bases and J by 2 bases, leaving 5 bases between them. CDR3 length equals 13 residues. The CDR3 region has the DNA TGTGCCAGCAGCTTGCGTGGCAATCAGCCCCAGCATTTT. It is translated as CASSLRGNQPQHF.

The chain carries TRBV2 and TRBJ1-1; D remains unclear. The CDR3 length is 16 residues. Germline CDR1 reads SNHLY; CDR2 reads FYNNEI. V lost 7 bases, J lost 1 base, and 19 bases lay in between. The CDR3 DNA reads TGTGCCAGCACCCCCTCCCGGGCATCATCGAACACTGAAGCTTTCTTT. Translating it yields CASTPSRASSNTEAFF.

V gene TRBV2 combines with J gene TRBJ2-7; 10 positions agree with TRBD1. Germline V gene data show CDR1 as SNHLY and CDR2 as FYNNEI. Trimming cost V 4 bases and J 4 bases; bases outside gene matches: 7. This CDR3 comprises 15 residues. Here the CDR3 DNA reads TGTGCCAGCAGTGCGAACCCGGGACAGGGGTACGAGCAGTACTTC. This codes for CASSANPGQGYEQYF.

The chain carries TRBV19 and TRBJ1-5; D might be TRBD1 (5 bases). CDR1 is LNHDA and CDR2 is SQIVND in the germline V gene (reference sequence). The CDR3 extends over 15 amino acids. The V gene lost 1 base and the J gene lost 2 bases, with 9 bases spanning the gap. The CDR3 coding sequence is TGTGCCAGTAGTATAGCGGCAGGGCGCAATCAGCCCCAGCATTTT. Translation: CASSIAAGRNQPQHF. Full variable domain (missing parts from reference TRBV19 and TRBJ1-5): DGGITQSPKYLFRKEGQNVTLSCEQNLNHDAMYWYRQDPGQGLRLIYYSQIVNDFQKGDIAEGYSVSREKKESFPLTVTSAQKNPTAFYLCASSIAAGRNQPQHFGDGTRLSIL.

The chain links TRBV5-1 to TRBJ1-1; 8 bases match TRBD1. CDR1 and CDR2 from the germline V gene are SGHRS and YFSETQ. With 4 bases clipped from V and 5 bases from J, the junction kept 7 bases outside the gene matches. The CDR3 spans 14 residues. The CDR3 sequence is CASSPDRVDTEAFF. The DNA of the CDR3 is TGCGCCAGCAGCCCGGACAGGGTGGATACTGAAGCTTTCTTT.

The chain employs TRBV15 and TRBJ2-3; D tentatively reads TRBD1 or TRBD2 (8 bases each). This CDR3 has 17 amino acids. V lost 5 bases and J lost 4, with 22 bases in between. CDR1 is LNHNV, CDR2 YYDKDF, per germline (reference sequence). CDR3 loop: CATSARRTGTSPDTQYF. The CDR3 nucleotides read TGTGCCACCAGCGCCCGAAGGACAGGGACTAGTCCAGATACGCAGTATTTT.

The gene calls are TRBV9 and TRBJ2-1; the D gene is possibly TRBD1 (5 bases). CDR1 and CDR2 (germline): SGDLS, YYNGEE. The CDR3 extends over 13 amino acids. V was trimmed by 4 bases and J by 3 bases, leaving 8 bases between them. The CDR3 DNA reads TGTGCCAGCAGCTCCGACAGCTACAATGAGCAGTTCTTC. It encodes CASSSDSYNEQFF.

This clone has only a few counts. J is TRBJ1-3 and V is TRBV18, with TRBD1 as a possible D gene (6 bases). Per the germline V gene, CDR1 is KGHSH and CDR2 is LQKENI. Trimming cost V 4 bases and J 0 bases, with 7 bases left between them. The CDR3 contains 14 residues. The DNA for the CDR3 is TGTGCCAGCTCACAACAGGGCTCTGGAAACACCATATATTTT. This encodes CASSQQGSGNTIYF.

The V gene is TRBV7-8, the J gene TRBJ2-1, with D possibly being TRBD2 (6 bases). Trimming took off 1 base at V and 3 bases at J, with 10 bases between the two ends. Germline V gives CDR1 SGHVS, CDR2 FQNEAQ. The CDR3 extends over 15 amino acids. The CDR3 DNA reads TGTGCCAGCAGCTTAGATCTCGGGAGCTACAATGAGCAGTTCTTC. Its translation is CASSLDLGSYNEQFF. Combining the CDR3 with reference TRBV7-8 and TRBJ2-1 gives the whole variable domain GAGVSQSPRYKVAKRGQDVALRCDPISGHVSLFWYQQALGQGPEFLTYFQNEAQLDKSGLPSDRFFAERPEGSVSTLKIQRTQQEDSAVYLCASSLDLGSYNEQFFGPGTRLTVL.

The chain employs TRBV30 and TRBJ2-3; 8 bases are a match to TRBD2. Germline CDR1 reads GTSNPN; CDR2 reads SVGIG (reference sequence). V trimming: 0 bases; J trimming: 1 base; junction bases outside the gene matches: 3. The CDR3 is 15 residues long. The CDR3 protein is CAWSVRRGGTDTQYF. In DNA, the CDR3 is TGTGCCTGGAGTGTAAGGCGGGGGGGCACAGATACGCAGTATTTT.

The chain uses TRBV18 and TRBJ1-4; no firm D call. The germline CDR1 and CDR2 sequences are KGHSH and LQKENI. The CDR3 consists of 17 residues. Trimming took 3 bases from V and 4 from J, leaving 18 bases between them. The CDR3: CASSPINTGLLNEKLFF. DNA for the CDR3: TGTGCCAGCTCACCCATCAATACTGGACTCCTTAATGAAAAACTGTTTTTT. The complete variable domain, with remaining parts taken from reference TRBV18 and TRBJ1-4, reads NAGVMQNPRHLVRRRGQEARLRCSPMKGHSHVYWYRQLPEEGLKFMVYLQKENIIDESGMPKERFSAEFPKEGPSILRIQQVVRGDSAAYFCASSPINTGLLNEKLFFGSGTQLSVL.

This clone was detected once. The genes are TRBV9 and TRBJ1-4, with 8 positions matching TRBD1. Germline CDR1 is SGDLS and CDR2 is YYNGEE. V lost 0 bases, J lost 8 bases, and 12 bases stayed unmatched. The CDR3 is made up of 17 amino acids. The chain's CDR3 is CASSVAAGGQTHEKLFF. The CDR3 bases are TGTGCCAGCAGCGTAGCGGCAGGGGGCCAGACTCACGAAAAACTGTTTTTT.

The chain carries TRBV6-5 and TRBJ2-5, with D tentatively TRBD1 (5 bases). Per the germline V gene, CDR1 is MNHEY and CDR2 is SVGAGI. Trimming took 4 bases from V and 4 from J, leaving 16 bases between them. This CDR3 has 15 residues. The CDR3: CASSFAGKVVETQYF. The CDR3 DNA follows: TGTGCCAGCAGTTTTGCAGGGAAGGTAGTAGAGACCCAGTACTTC.

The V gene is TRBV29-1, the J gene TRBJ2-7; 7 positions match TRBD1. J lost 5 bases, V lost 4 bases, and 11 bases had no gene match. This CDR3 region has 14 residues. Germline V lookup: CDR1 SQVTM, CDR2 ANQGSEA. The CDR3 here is CSVGLQGNYDEQYF. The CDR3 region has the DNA TGCAGCGTTGGCCTACAGGGGAACTACGACGAGCAGTACTTC.

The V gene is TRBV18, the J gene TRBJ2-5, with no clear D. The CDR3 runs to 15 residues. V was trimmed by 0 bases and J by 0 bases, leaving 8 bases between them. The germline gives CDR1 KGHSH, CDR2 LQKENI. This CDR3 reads CASSPPAPYQETQYF. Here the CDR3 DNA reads TGTGCCAGCTCACCACCGGCTCCTTACCAAGAGACCCAGTACTTC. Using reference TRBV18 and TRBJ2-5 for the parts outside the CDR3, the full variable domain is NAGVMQNPRHLVRRRGQEARLRCSPMKGHSHVYWYRQLPEEGLKFMVYLQKENIIDESGMPKERFSAEFPKEGPSILRIQQVVRGDSAAYFCASSPPAPYQETQYFGPGTRLLVL.

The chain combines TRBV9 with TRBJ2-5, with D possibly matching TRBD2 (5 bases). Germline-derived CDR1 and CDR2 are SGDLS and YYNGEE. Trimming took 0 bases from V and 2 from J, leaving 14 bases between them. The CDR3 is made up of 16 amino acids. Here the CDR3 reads CASSVAPRSGQETQYF. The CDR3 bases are TGTGCCAGCAGCGTAGCCCCCCGGAGCGGTCAAGAGACCCAGTACTTC.